This T cell receptor beta chain is from a study of shared clonotypes between healthy human individuals. Across the whole study: Per donor, CD8 memory used one plate, CD8 naive used two, CD4 memory used three and CD4 naive used three.

V was clipped by 3 bases and J by 4 bases; unmatched bases: 2. The CDR3 loop spans 12 amino acids. Germline assignment: CDR1 GTSNPN and CDR2 SVGIG (reference sequence). Each subset's genomic DNA was split evenly across several immunoSEQ plates. When replicate PCRs were run on sorted subsets, they used 150 to 200 ng DNA, roughly 30,000 T cell genomes. The method was immunoSEQ multiplex PCR; TCRdb's version includes in-frame clones alone and lacks a portion of them. The sample consists of roughly 700,000 clones, under 80% of them appearing once. The sequence came from a woman aged 30 to 39 in good health. Sequencing was performed on memory CD4+ T cells sorted from blood. Subset here: CD45RA-negative fraction. The rearrangement uses TRBV30 and TRBJ1-2; 7 nucleotides align to TRBD1. In DNA form, the CDR3 reads TGTGCCTGGAGCAGGGGGTCCTATGGCTACACCTTC. It translates to CAWSRGSYGYTF.